The clone carrying this T cell receptor beta chain was detected once. The data derive from a study of T cell responses to AZD1222 COVID-19 vaccine. The repertoire was sequenced with immunoSEQ multiplex PCR; TCRdb's copy has only in-frame clones and lacks some. Counted here are around 81,000 clones, about 82% occurring once; the ten biggest clones make up 2.5% to 3%. V was shortened by 4 bases and J by 7 bases, with 14 bases between the two germline ends. Germline V gene sequence: CDR1 LNHDA, CDR2 SQIVND (reference sequence). The CDR3 is made up of 15 amino acids. The source was peripheral blood, collected on day 0 of AZD1222 vaccination. This chain links TRBV19 with TRBJ1-6; tentative D call: TRBD1 (5 bases). The clonotype was recovered from an adult in good health. The CDR3: CASSRETAPNSPLHF. For the CDR3, the DNA is TGTGCCAGTAGTAGGGAGACAGCCCCCAATTCACCCCTCCACTTT.